This T cell receptor beta chain was documented in a study of T cells expressing NK-cell markers. Study background: There were seven HCMV-seropositive donors and one seronegative donor among the eight sequenced. Findings and limits, study-wide: It remained uncertain whether the expanded NKG2C+ T cell clones were specific for HCMV antigens.

cDNA encoding TCR beta was synthesized via 5'RACE template switching incorporating UMIs. No DNA is given; TCRdb re-called the 5' RACE reads and lists each CDR3 protein once. In all, the sample yields about 260,000 distinct CDR3 sequences. Germline lookup yields CDR1 MNHEY and CDR2 SMNVEV (reference sequence). The CDR3 is 15 amino acids. In regard to this clonotype: The antigen remains undetermined.

The clonotype was recovered from a woman aged 18-70 years in good health. Input material: blood T cells: a sorted CD56 or NKG2C T cell subset, CD4+ or CD8+ T cells, or bulk PBMC T cells (not recorded which). The chain couples TRBV27 to TRBJ1-5; the TCRdb call, TRBD1, lacks DNA for checking. The CDR3 loop is CASSLGSGVGQPQHF.